This passage covers 14 T cell receptor beta chains from one sample sequenced in a study of shared clonotypes between healthy human individuals. Profiled with immunoSEQ multiplex PCR; TCRdb holds only in-frame clones, not every one. Here the sample spans about 480,000 clones, 79% being singletons. The sample comprised PBMCs. These receptors originate from a woman aged 40 to 55 in good health. Some clones in this sample may be carry-over from other donors' samples.

This clone turned up a few times. This rearrangement joins TRBV9 to TRBJ2-2; TRBD1 is a possible D gene (6 bases). Per the germline V gene, CDR1 is SGDLS and CDR2 is YYNGEE. The CDR3 contains 16 residues. Between the trimmed V and J ends, which lost 4 bases and 6 bases, there was a span of 19 bases. CDR3 residues: CASSPGHSVGAGELFF. The CDR3, as DNA: TGTGCCAGCAGCCCGGGACACTCCGTGGGGGCCGGGGAGCTGTTTTTT. Full variable domain (missing parts from reference TRBV9 and TRBJ2-2): DSGVTQTPKHLITATGQRVTLRCSPRSGDLSVYWYQQSLDQGLQFLIQYYNGEERAKGNILERFSAQQFPDLHSELNLSSLELGDSALYFCASSPGHSVGAGELFFGEGSRLTVL.

The chain couples TRBV6-1 to TRBJ1-2; D is unclear. The V and J ends lost 0 bases and 4 bases respectively, with 9 bases between them. The CDR3 is made up of 14 amino acids. The germline V gene encodes CDR1 MNHNS and CDR2 SASEGT. The CDR3 loop is CASSEARGRYGYTF. In nucleotides, the CDR3 is TGTGCCAGCAGTGAAGCGCGAGGGCGCTATGGCTACACCTTC.

The chain is built from TRBV23-1 and TRBJ1-1; D is undetermined. TRBV23-1 is sorted into the ORF group, with uncertain function. This CDR3 contains 16 residues. Trimming took 6 bases from V and 1 from J, leaving 18 bases between them. The CDR3 here is CASSVTYWWGNTEAFF. For the CDR3, the DNA is TGCGCCAGCAGCGTCACATATTGGTGGGGGAACACTGAAGCTTTCTTT.

J is TRBJ1-2 and V is TRBV10-3; TRBD1 aligns across 7 bases. This CDR3 is 15 amino acids long. The ends lost 5 bases at V and 2 bases at J; junction bases unmatched: 8. Germline CDR1 and CDR2: ENHRY and SYGVKD. Here the CDR3 DNA reads TGTGCCATCAGTTATGACAGGGATAACAACTATGGCTACACCTTC. This translates into CAISYDRDNNYGYTF.

The V call is TRBV11-2, the J call TRBJ1-6; tentatively, D is TRBD1 (5 bases). The CDR3 covers 15 residues. From germline, CDR1 is SGHAT and CDR2 FQNNGV. V lost 5 bases and J lost 4, with 12 bases in between. In nucleotides, the CDR3 is TGTGCCAGCAGCAAGCCGGGACCGTATAATTCACCCCTCCACTTT. Residues: CASSKPGPYNSPLHF. The variable domain in full, completed from reference TRBV11-2 and TRBJ1-6, reads EAGVAQSPRYKIIEKRQSVAFWCNPISGHATLYWYQQILGQGPKLLIQFQNNGVVDDSQLPKDRFSAERLKGVDSTLKIQPAKLEDSAVYLCASSKPGPYNSPLHFGNGTRLTVT.

The rearrangement links TRBV7-2 to TRBJ2-1; 10 nucleotides align to TRBD2. This CDR3 region has 16 residues. The V and J ends lost 3 bases and 8 bases, in that order; junction bases with no gene match: 10. Looked up from germline, CDR1 is SGHTA and CDR2 is FQGNSA. CDR3 amino acids: CASSLRAGGPLDEQFF. In DNA form, the CDR3 reads TGTGCCAGCAGCTTGAGAGCGGGAGGGCCCCTGGATGAGCAGTTCTTC.

This clone was detected ten times or more. The chain joins TRBV5-5 to TRBJ1-2; D not resolved. Germline V CDR1 and CDR2: SGHKS, YYEKEE (reference sequence). There are 12 residues in the CDR3. V lost 4 bases and J lost 7, with 11 bases in between. CDR3 sequence (DNA): TGTGCCAGCAGCCCACTTAGATCTGGCTACACCTTC. Protein sequence: CASSPLRSGYTF.

This chain joins TRBV10-2 and TRBJ2-7, with 9 positions matching TRBD2. This CDR3 is 13 amino acids long. The V gene's germline CDR1 is WSHSY and CDR2 SAAADI. J lost 2 bases, V lost 7 bases, and 3 bases had no gene match. The CDR3 protein is CASKLAGPYEQYF. CDR3 nucleotides: TGCGCCAGCAAACTAGCGGGTCCCTACGAGCAGTACTTC.

V usage is TRBV5-1 and J usage is TRBJ1-4; D gene uncertain. The CDR3 consists of 14 residues. Trimming stripped 5 bases from V and 5 bases from J, with 13 bases between. Germline V gives CDR1 SGHRS, CDR2 YFSETQ. The CDR3 DNA is TGCGCCAGCAGTCGAAGCGGTATCAATGAAAAACTGTTTTTT. This gives the protein CASSRSGINEKLFF.

V is TRBV7-9 and J is TRBJ2-1; 10 bases match TRBD2. The CDR3 consists of 16 residues. Per the germline V gene, CDR1 is SEHNR and CDR2 is FQNEAQ (reference sequence). The ends lost 1 base at V and 4 bases at J; junction bases unmatched: 4. CDR3 bases: TGTGCCAGCAGCTTAGACACTAGCGGGGCTTACAATGAGCAGTTCTTC. Residues: CASSLDTSGAYNEQFF.

The V call is TRBV6-4, the J call TRBJ2-3, with 8 positions matching TRBD2. V shed 0 bases, J shed 4 bases, and the junction held 3 bases outside the gene matches. This CDR3 comprises 15 residues. From germline, CDR1 is MRHNA and CDR2 SNTAGT. DNA of the CDR3: TGTGCCAGCAGTGACTCAGCGGGAGCCTCAGATACGCAGTATTTT. Translated: CASSDSAGASDTQYF.

This chain joins TRBV5-1 and TRBJ2-7, with a tentative D call TRBD1 (5 bases). From germline, CDR1 is SGHRS and CDR2 YFSETQ. The CDR3 is 14 amino acids. Trimming stripped 0 bases from V and 0 bases from J, with 7 bases between. The CDR3 loop reads CASSLAQDSYEQYF. The CDR3 DNA reads TGCGCCAGCAGCTTGGCACAGGACTCCTACGAGCAGTACTTC.

The chain is built from TRBV27 and TRBJ1-2; 9 bases agree with TRBD1. With V trimmed by 2 bases and J by 1 base, 14 bases remained unmatched. Germline-derived CDR1 and CDR2 are MNHEY and SMNVEV (reference sequence). The CDR3 runs 19 residues. The CDR3 loop is CASSLTPLRQGGYNYGYTF. In DNA form, the CDR3 reads TGTGCCAGCAGTTTAACTCCCCTCCGACAGGGGGGATATAACTATGGCTACACCTTC.

Concerning this clone itself: Other nucleotide sequences from this sample produce the same CDR3. The V and J genes are TRBV4-1 and TRBJ2-1; D might be TRBD2 (6 bases). The CDR3 has 15 residues. Germline CDR1 is MGHRA and CDR2 is YSYEKL. Trimming took 4 bases from V and 2 from J, leaving 12 bases between them. The CDR3 DNA reads as TGCGCCAGCAGCCCCCGGGACTCCACCTACAATGAGCAGTTCTTC. It encodes CASSPRDSTYNEQFF.